The sequence of this T cell receptor (beta chain) was determined in a study of OX40 agonist ivuxolimab in advanced cancers. Germline CDR1 and CDR2: SGDLS and YYNGEE. The CDR3 loop spans 13 amino acids. Trimming shortened V by 1 base and J by 3 bases, and 6 bases separated the two germline ends. Patients with a history of autoimmune disease or on systemic immunosuppression were excluded. Blood draws occurred at baseline, cycle 4 day 1, and cycle 7 day 1. The method was immunoSEQ multiplex PCR; TCRdb's version includes in-frame clones alone and lacks a portion of them. The data show tens of thousands of clones, with 80% to 90% seen just once and approximately 4% held by the top ten. Study results and limitations: The investigators did not determine what antigen specificity the expanded peripheral T cells had. Dosing at 0.1 to 3.0 mg/kg was accompanied by clonal expansion of CD4+ and CD8+ blood T cells by week 6.

The count of this clone is one. The antigen is unknown. The source was CD4+ or CD8+ T cells sorted from blood, collected in a trial of the OX40 agonist ivuxolimab. This chain joins TRBV9 and TRBJ2-3; D is unresolved. The receptor was isolated from an adult with an advanced solid tumor such as melanoma, head and neck, liver or kidney cancer. The CDR3 sequence is CASSVTWTDTQYF. CDR3 bases: TGTGCCAGCAGCGTAACGTGGACAGATACGCAGTATTTT.